Ten or more counts support the clone carrying this TCR beta chain. Its antigen is undetermined. The data were obtained in a study of metastatic and nonmetastatic thyroid tumors. About the research overall: The authors compared repertoires across blood and tumor or nodule tissue from malignant and benign thyroid patients. Study outcomes and limitations: The reported finding was significantly higher TCR beta diversity in malignant thyroid tumors relative to benign nodules, in blood and tumor.

V gave up 2 bases and J gave up 7 bases; unmatched junction bases: 2. The CDR3 runs 14 residues. Germline-derived CDR1 and CDR2 are MNHNY and SVGAGI (reference sequence). From the PCR reads, TCRdb re-called clones with MiXCR. The sample lists more than 15,000 clones; 16% were seen once. No patient had received any treatment before thyroid surgery. V and J are TRBV6-6 and TRBJ2-1; 10 positions agree with TRBD1. The receptor's source is a male donor with papillary thyroid cancer or a benign thyroid nodule (not recorded which). Some clones in this sample may be carry-over from other donors' samples. The sample consisted of blood. In DNA form, the CDR3 reads TGTGCCAGCAGTTACGACAGGGGGCAAAATGAGCAGTTCTTC. It specifies CASSYDRGQNEQFF.